This T cell receptor beta chain was sequenced for a study of cytomegalovirus exposure and HLA in healthy donors. Findings and limits, study-wide: Later analysis reportedly placed an Asian-associated ancestry cluster below the roughly 700-donor mean in N-insertions.

To note about this clone: Antigen specificity is unknown.

Germline V CDR1 and CDR2: SGHTA, FQGNSA. This CDR3 has 16 residues. V gave up 4 bases and J gave up 2 bases; unmatched junction bases: 6. Use of 60 Vbeta and 13 Jbeta primers characterized the PCR. Only in-frame clones appear in the TCRdb table, and some are missing; sequencing was by immunoSEQ multiplex PCR. The sample shows about 150,000 clones, roughly 79% of them seen only once. The sequence was collected from a woman in her 30s in good health and CMV-seronegative. The chain couples TRBV7-2 to TRBJ1-2; 11 nucleotides line up with TRBD1. Sample: PBMCs. The CDR3 loop is CASSSRWTGGNYGYTF. CDR3 coding DNA: TGTGCCAGCAGCTCTAGGTGGACAGGGGGCAACTATGGCTACACCTTC.